This is a list of T cell receptor beta chains from one sample in a study of PD-1 blockade in classical Hodgkin lymphoma. Sequencing was performed with immunoSEQ multiplex PCR; in TCRdb, only in-frame clones are kept and a portion is missing. This sample yields some 20,000 clones, of which around 77% are seen a single time; roughly 17% belongs to the top ten. The material sequenced was peripheral blood mononuclear cells (PBMCs), taken before the second cycle of nivolumab. The receptors come from a human donor with classical Hodgkin lymphoma. CDR3s leave out the opening cysteine and the closing phenylalanine or tryptophan. A D gene is named only where the DNA matches it firmly. The size of a clone is reported for some rows only, either as once, few or many, or as a class for expanded clones.

v_call: TRBV6-4; d_call: NA; clone_size: NA; cdr3_aa: ASRTESSYNSPLH
v_call: TRBV6-6; d_call: TRBD1; clone_size: few; cdr3_aa: ASSYYQGGTEAF
v_call: TRBV19; d_call: TRBD1; clone_size: NA; cdr3_aa: ASSWRQGAPDTQY
v_call: TRBV2; d_call: TRBD1; clone_size: NA; cdr3_aa: ASTDRVPREQF
v_call: TRBV6-5; d_call: TRBD1; clone_size: NA; cdr3_aa: ASRLTGGSQPQH
v_call: TRBV6-1; d_call: TRBD1; clone_size: few; cdr3_aa: ASSVTDRGYNEQF
v_call: TRBV11-2; d_call: NA; clone_size: few; cdr3_aa: ASSLVDEGSYEQY
v_call: TRBV7-9; d_call: NA; clone_size: few; cdr3_aa: ASSFFRVNTEAF
v_call: TRBV2; d_call: TRBD2; clone_size: NA; cdr3_aa: ASTTFSGIYNEQF
v_call: TRBV7-2; d_call: NA; clone_size: NA; cdr3_aa: ASSQGGSNTGELF
v_call: TRBV28; d_call: TRBD1; clone_size: NA; cdr3_aa: ASSFWTGVSSPLH
v_call: TRBV9; d_call: NA; clone_size: NA; cdr3_aa: ASSHPRFIAGNYNEQF
v_call: TRBV7-2; d_call: NA; clone_size: NA; cdr3_aa: ASSLAGAIYGYT
v_call: TRBV9; d_call: NA; clone_size: NA; cdr3_aa: ASSLVDSALNTIY
v_call: TRBV4-3; d_call: TRBD1; clone_size: NA; cdr3_aa: ASSQGAGGLNTEAF
v_call: TRBV6-1; d_call: NA; clone_size: NA; cdr3_aa: ASSSGAALF
v_call: TRBV6-5; d_call: NA; clone_size: NA; cdr3_aa: ASSYGGYGYT
v_call: TRBV19; d_call: TRBD1; clone_size: NA; cdr3_aa: ASDDRAYQPQH
v_call: TRBV25-1; d_call: NA; clone_size: NA; cdr3_aa: ASSHPIRDNSYEQY
v_call: TRBV18; d_call: TRBD2; clone_size: NA; cdr3_aa: ASRTSGGLDTQY
v_call: TRBV29-1; d_call: NA; clone_size: NA; cdr3_aa: SVDSVETQY
v_call: TRBV4-2; d_call: NA; clone_size: NA; cdr3_aa: ASRLEGGVRNEQF
v_call: TRBV28; d_call: NA; clone_size: NA; cdr3_aa: ASILSGGYNSPLH
v_call: TRBV19; d_call: NA; clone_size: NA; cdr3_aa: ASTKTGPLFVTGELF
v_call: TRBV19; d_call: NA; clone_size: few; cdr3_aa: ASSIEMNTEAF
v_call: TRBV18; d_call: TRBD1; clone_size: NA; cdr3_aa: ASSRKDRGPLSLETQY